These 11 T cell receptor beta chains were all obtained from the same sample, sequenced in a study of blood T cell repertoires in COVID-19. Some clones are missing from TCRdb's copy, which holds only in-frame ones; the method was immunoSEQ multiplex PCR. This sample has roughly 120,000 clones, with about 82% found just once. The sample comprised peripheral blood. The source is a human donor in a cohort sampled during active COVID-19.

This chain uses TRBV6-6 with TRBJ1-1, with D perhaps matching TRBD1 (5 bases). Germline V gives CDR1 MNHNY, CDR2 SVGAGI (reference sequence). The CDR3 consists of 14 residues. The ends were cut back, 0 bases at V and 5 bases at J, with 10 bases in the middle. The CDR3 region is CASSYSRGGTEAFF. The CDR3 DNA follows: TGTGCCAGCAGTTACTCAAGGGGTGGTACTGAAGCTTTCTTT.

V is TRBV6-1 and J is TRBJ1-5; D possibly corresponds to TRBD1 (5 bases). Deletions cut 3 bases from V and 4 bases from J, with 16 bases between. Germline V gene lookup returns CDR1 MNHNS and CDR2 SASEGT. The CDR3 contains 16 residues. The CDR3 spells CASSDWERGGNQPQHF. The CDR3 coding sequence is TGTGCCAGCAGTGATTGGGAAAGGGGTGGGAATCAGCCCCAGCATTTT.

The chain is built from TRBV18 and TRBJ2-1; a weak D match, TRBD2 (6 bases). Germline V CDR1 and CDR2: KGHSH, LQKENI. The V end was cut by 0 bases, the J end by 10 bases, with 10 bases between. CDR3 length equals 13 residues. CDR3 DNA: TGTGCCAGCTCACCACCGTCGGGGGACGAGCAGTTCTTC. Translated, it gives CASSPPSGDEQFF. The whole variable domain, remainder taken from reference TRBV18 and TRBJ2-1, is NAGVMQNPRHLVRRRGQEARLRCSPMKGHSHVYWYRQLPEEGLKFMVYLQKENIIDESGMPKERFSAEFPKEGPSILRIQQVVRGDSAAYFCASSPPSGDEQFFGPGTRLTVL.

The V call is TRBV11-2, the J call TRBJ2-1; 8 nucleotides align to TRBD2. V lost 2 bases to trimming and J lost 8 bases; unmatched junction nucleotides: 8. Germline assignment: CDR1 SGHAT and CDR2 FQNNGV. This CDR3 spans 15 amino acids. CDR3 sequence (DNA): TGTGCCAGCAGCTTAAGGTCAGCGGGAGAGGATGAGCAGTTCTTC. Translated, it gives CASSLRSAGEDEQFF. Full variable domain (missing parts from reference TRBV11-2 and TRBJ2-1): EAGVAQSPRYKIIEKRQSVAFWCNPISGHATLYWYQQILGQGPKLLIQFQNNGVVDDSQLPKDRFSAERLKGVDSTLKIQPAKLEDSAVYLCASSLRSAGEDEQFFGPGTRLTVL.

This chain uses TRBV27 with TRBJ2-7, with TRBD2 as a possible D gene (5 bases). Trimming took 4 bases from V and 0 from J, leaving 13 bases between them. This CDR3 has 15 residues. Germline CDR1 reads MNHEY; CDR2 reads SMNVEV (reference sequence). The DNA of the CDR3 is TGTGCCAGCAGTTCTTTTGTTGGGAGCTCCTACGAGCAGTACTTC. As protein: CASSSFVGSSYEQYF.

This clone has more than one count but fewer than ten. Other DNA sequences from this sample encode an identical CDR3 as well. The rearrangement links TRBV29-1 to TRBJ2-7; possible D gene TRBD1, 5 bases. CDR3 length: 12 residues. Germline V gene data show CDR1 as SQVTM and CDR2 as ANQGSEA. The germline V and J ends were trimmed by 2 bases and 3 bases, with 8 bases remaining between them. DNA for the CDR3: TGCAGCGTTGAACTGACAGACTACGAGCAGTACTTC. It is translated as CSVELTDYEQYF.

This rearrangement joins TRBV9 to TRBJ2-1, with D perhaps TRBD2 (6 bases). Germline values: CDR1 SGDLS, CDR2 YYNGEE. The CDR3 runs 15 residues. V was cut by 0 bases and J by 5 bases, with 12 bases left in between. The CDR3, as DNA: TGTGCCAGCAGCGTAGCGGGAGCGGGCCACAATGAGCAGTTCTTC. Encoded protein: CASSVAGAGHNEQFF.

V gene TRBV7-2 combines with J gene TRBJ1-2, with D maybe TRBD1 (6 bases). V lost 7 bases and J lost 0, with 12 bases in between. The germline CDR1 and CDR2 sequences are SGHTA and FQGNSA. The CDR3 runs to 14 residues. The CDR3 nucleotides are TGTGCCAGCACTGGACAGCCCGCTAACTATGGCTACACCTTC. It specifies CASTGQPANYGYTF.

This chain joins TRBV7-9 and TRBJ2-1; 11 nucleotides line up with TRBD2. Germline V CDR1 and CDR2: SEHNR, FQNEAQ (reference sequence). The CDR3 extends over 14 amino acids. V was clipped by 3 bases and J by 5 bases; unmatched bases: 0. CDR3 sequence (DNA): TGTGCCAGCAGCTTGGGACTAGCGGACAATGAGCAGTTCTTC. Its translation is CASSLGLADNEQFF.

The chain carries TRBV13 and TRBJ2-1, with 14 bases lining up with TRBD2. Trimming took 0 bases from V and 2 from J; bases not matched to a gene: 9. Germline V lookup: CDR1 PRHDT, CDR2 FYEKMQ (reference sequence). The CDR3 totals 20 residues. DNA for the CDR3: TGTGCCAGCAGCTTAGGCCCGGGGACTAGCGGGAGAGTACCCTACAATGAGCAGTTCTTC. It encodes CASSLGPGTSGRVPYNEQFF.

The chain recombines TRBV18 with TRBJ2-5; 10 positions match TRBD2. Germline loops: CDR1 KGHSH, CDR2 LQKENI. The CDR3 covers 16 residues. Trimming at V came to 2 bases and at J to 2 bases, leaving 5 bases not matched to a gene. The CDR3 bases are TGTGCCAGCTCACCAGGAAGGACTAGCGGACAAGAGACCCAGTACTTC. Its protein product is CASSPGRTSGQETQYF.